The clone carrying this T cell receptor (beta chain) came up many times. What it recognizes is unknown. Each patient came to thyroid surgery without any prior treatment (of any kind). This record belongs to a study of metastatic and nonmetastatic thyroid tumors. Study background: Thyroid patients, malignant and benign, had repertoires compared across blood and tumor or nodule tissue. General study points: The study reportedly found significantly higher TCR beta diversity in malignant thyroid tumors than benign nodules, in blood and tumor.

Original methodology: Between-group CDR3 differences, defined by clinicopathological status, yielded a distant-metastasis classifier for papillary thyroid cancer. Through MiXCR, TCRdb re-clonotyped the PCR reads. The V and J calls shown here were made by TCRdb, not taken from the authors' results. The table records 85,000 to 100,000 clones, 12% of them present only once. This CDR3 is 15 amino acids long. V lost 6 bases and J lost 0, with 15 bases in between. Germline CDR1 and CDR2: DFQATT and SNEGSKA (reference sequence). The V gene is TRBV20-1, the J gene TRBJ2-1, with TRBD2 as a possible D gene (5 bases). Sequenced material: blood. The clonotype originates from a female donor with papillary thyroid cancer or a benign thyroid nodule (not recorded which). Some clones in this sample may be carry-over from other donors' samples. The CDR3 protein is CSAPRGAASYNEQFF. In DNA, the CDR3 is TGCAGTGCCCCTCGTGGAGCGGCCTCCTACAATGAGCAGTTCTTC.